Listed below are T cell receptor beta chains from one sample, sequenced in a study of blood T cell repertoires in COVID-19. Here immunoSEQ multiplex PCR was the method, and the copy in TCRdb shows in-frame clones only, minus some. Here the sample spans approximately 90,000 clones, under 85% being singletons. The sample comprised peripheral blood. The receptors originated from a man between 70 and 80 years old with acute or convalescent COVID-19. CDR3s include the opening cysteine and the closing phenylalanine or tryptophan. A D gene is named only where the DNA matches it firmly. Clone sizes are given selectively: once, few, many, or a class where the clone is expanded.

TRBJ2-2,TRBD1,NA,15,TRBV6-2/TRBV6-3,TGTGCCAGCAGTTTTGGGACAGTAGACACCGGGGAGCTGTTTTTT,CASSFGTVDTGELFF
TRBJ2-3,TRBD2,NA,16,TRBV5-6,TGTGCCAGCAGCTTCCTGGGGGGGTCCGACTCCGATACGCAGTATTTT,CASSFLGGSDSDTQYF
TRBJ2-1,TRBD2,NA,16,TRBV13,TGTGCCAGCAGCTCTCCTTCCGGGGGGGGGCGCGATGAGCAGTTCTTC,CASSSPSGGGRDEQFF
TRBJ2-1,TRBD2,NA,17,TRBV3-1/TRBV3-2,TGTGCCAGCAGCCAAGGTGGGACTAGCGGGGGTTACAATGAGCAGTTCTTC,CASSQGGTSGGYNEQFF
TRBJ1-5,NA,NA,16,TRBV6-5,TGTGCCAGCAGTTACGGGACAAGGGGGAGCAATCAGCCCCAGCATTTT,CASSYGTRGSNQPQHF
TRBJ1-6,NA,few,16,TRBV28,TGTGCCAGCAGTTCCTCACACGGGGGTCGTTATTCACCCCTCCACTTT,CASSSSHGGRYSPLHF
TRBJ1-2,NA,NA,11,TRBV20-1,TGCAGTGCTAGAGATCCTAGGGGCTACACCTTC,CSARDPRGYTF
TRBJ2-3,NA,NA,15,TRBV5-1,TGCGCCAGCAGCTTGGAAGGGGCCGACACAGATACGCAGTATTTT,CASSLEGADTDTQYF
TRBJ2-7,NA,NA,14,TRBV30,TGTGCCTGGAGTGTAAGTCGCCAGGTCAGGGAGCAGTACTTC,CAWSVSRQVREQYF
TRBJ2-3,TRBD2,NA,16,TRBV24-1,TGTGCCACCAGTGATTTAGCGGGGGGTAGCACAGATACGCAGTATTTT,CATSDLAGGSTDTQYF
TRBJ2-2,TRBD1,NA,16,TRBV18,TGTGCCAGCTCACCACCGCGACAGGGATACACCGGGGAGCTGTTTTTT,CASSPPRQGYTGELFF
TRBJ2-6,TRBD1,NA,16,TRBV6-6,TGTGCCAGCAGATTAAGAGGGGGCGAGGGGGCCAACGTCCTGACTTTC,CASRLRGGEGANVLTF
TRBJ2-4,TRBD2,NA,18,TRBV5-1,TGCGCCAGCAGCTCTCACCTTAGCGGGGGGCCCGTAGGGAACATTCAGTACTTC,CASSSHLSGGPVGNIQYF
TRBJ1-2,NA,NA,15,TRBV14,TGTGCCAGCAGCCAAGCGTCCCGGGACAATTTCGGCTACACCTTC,CASSQASRDNFGYTF
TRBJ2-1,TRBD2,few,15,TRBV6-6,TGTGCCAGCAGTCCCGGGACTAGCTCCTACAATGAGCAGTTCTTC,CASSPGTSSYNEQFF
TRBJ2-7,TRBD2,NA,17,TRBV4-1,TGCGCCAGCAGCCCCCGAGGGGTAGCGGGGGTCTCCTACGAGCAGTACTTC,CASSPRGVAGVSYEQYF
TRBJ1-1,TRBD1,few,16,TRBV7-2,TGTGCCAGCAGCTTAGGAAACAGGGGGCGAGGCACTGAAGCTTTCTTT,CASSLGNRGRGTEAFF
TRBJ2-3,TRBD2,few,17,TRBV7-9,TGTGCCAGCAGCACCGAAACACTAGCGCTGATCACAGATACGCAGTATTTT,CASSTETLALITDTQYF
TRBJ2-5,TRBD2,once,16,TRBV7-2,TGTGCCAGCAGCTTAGACGGGCTAGCGGGGACGGAGACCCAGTACTTC,CASSLDGLAGTETQYF
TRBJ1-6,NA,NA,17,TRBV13,TGTGCCAGCAGCGCAACAGGGACCAGCTCCTATAATTCACCCCTCCACTTT,CASSATGTSSYNSPLHF
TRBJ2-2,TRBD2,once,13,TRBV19,TGTGCCTCTTGGACTAGAGACACCGGGGAGCTGTTTTTT,CASWTRDTGELFF
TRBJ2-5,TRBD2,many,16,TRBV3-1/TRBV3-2,TGTGCCAGCAGCCCCGGACGCGGGGGGGCCTCCGAGACCCAGTACTTC,CASSPGRGGASETQYF
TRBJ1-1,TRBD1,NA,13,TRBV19,TGTGCCAGTAGGCTACAGGGGACCGCTGAAGCTTTCTTT,CASRLQGTAEAFF
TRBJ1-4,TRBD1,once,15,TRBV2,TGTGCCAGCAGCCGGACAGGGGATTTGGGTGAAAAACTGTTTTTT,CASSRTGDLGEKLFF
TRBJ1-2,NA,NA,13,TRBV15,TGTGCCACCAGTGCGGGACTCCTAGTAGACTACACCTTC,CATSAGLLVDYTF
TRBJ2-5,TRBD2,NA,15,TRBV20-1,TGCAGTGCTAGTGCCTTGAGTAGCGGGTCCGGGACCCAGTACTTC,CSASALSSGSGTQYF
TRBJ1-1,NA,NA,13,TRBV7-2,TGTGCCAGCAGCTTACAGGCCTACACTGAAGCTTTCTTT,CASSLQAYTEAFF
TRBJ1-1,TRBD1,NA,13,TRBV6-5,TGTGCCAGCAGTCTTACCGGGACAGGGGAGGCTTTCTTT,CASSLTGTGEAFF
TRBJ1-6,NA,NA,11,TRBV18,TGTGCCAGCTCACCGGGCCTCGCCCTCCACTTT,CASSPGLALHF
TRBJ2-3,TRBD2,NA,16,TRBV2,TGTGCCAGCAGACGACTAGCGGGGGGAACCACAGATACGCAGTATTTT,CASRRLAGGTTDTQYF
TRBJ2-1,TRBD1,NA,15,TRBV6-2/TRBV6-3,TGTGCCAGCAGTTACCGCGGGACAGGGATCAATGAGCAGTTCTTC,CASSYRGTGINEQFF
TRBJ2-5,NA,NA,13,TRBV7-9,TGTGCCAGCAGCTCTCCTTCGGGTCAGACCCAGTACTTC,CASSSPSGQTQYF
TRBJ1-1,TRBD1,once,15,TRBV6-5,TGTGCCAGCAGTTACTCCGGACAGGGGGCCACTGAAGCTTTCTTT,CASSYSGQGATEAFF
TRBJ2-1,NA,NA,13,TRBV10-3,TGTGCCATCAGTGAGTCGGGAGACAATGAGCAGTTCTTC,CAISESGDNEQFF
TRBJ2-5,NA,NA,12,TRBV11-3,TGTGCCAGCAGCTTGGGGGAGGGGGCCCAGTACTTC,CASSLGEGAQYF
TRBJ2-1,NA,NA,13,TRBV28,TGTGCCAGCTCCGGCAGGGGATACAATGAGCAGTTCTTC,CASSGRGYNEQFF
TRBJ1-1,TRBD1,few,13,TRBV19,TGTGCCAGTAGACGTACAGGGGGCACTGAAGCTTTCTTT,CASRRTGGTEAFF
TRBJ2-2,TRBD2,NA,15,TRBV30,TGTGCCTGGAGTGTATTTGCGGGGGGGCGTGGGGAGCTGTTTTTT,CAWSVFAGGRGELFF
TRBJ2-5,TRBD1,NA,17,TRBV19,TGTGCCAGTAGCCCGGGACAGGGGGTAGTCTGGGTAGAGACCCAGTACTTC,CASSPGQGVVWVETQYF
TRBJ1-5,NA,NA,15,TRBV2,TGTGCCAGCACCGAGGGTCGCAGTAGCAATCAGCCCCAGCATTTT,CASTEGRSSNQPQHF
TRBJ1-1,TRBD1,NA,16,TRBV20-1,TGCAGTGCTAGTGAGTGGCCCAGAGGGGGCAACACTGAAGCTTTCTTT,CSASEWPRGGNTEAFF
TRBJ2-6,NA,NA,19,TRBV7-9,TGTGCCAGCAGCTCTTCTCGGACAGCTCCAAGCTCTGGGGCCAACGTCCTGACTTTC,CASSSSRTAPSSGANVLTF
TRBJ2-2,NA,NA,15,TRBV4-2,TGTGCCAGCAGCCAAGATCCTATGAACACCGGGGAGCTGTTTTTT,CASSQDPMNTGELFF
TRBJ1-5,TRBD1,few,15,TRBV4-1,TGCGCCAGCAGCCAGGAGGACAGGGTAAATCAGCCCCAGCATTTT,CASSQEDRVNQPQHF
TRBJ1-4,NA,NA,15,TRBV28,TGTGCCAGCAGTCCACGACCAGGGGATAATGAAAAACTGTTTTTT,CASSPRPGDNEKLFF
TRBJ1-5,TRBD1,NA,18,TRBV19,TGTGCCAGTACCGTTCTAGGTGCAGGGGGATATGGCAATCAGCCCCAGCATTTT,CASTVLGAGGYGNQPQHF
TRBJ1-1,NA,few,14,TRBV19,TGTGCCAGTAGTATTGCGGTTATGAACACTGAAGCTTTCTTT,CASSIAVMNTEAFF
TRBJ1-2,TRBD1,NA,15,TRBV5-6,TGTGCCAGCAGCAATCCTGACAGGGGTGGCTATGGCTACACCTTC,CASSNPDRGGYGYTF
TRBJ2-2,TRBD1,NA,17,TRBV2,TGTGCCAGCAGTGCCTATGCGACAGGGTCTAACACCGGGGAGCTGTTTTTT,CASSAYATGSNTGELFF
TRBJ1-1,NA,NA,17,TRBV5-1,TGCGCCAGCAGCTTGGATCCGGAATTCAGGAGGACTCCTGAAGCTTTCTTT,CASSLDPEFRRTPEAFF
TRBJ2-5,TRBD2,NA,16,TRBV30,TGTGCCTGGAGTGGGACTAGCGGGGGCCTCCAAGAGACCCAGTACTTC,CAWSGTSGGLQETQYF
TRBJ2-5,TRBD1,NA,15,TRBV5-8,TGTGCCAGCAGCTCGGGGACAGGACACCAAGAGACCCAGTACTTC,CASSSGTGHQETQYF
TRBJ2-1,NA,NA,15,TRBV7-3,TGTGCCAGCAGCCCCTCGGGCGGGCCTTACAATGAGCAGTTCTTC,CASSPSGGPYNEQFF
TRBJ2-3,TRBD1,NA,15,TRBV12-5,TGTGCTAGTGGTTCGGGACAGGGGGCCGCAGATACGCAGTATTTT,CASGSGQGAADTQYF